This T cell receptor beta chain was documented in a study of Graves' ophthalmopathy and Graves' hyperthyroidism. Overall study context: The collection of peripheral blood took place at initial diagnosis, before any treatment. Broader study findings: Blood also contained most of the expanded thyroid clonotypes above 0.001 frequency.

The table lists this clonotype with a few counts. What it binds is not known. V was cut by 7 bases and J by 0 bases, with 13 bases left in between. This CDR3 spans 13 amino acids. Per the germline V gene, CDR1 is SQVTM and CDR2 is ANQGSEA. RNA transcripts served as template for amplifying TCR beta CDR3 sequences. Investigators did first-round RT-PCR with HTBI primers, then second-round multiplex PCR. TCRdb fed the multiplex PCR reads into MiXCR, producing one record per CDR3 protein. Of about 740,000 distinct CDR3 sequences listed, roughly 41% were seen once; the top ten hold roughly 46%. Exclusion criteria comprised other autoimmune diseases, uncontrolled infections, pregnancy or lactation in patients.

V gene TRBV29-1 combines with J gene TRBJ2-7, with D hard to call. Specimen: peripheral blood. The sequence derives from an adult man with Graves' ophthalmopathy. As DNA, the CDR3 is TGCAGCGCAGGCAAGGGAAGCTCCTACGAGCAGTACTTC. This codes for CSAGKGSSYEQYF.